The entry below describes one T cell receptor beta chain. Antigen: not known. From the 5' RACE reads, TCRdb called clonotypes with MiXCR, one entry per CDR3 protein. Here the sample spans approximately 500,000 distinct CDR3 sequences, 20% to 25% being singletons. The source of the sample is a study of T-cell memory formation after mild COVID-19. General study results and limits: SARS-CoV-2 specificity was not confirmed for second-wave clones peaking on day 37.

This CDR3 is built from 16 residues. CDR1 is DFQATT and CDR2 is SNEGSKA in the germline V gene (reference sequence). With 0 bases removed from V and 7 bases from J, the gap between germline ends came to 19 bases. This chain links TRBV20-1 with TRBJ2-1; TRBD1 is a possible D gene (6 bases). The sequencing sample was made of PBMCs or a T cell subset sorted from them (not recorded which). The receptor was derived from an adult woman who had mild COVID-19 (a few samples of this study predate the infection). Cell type and time point are not known. In DNA, the CDR3 is TGCAGTGCTAGAGATTACGGGAACAGGGATTGGAATGAGCAGTTCTTC. Translation: CSARDYGNRDWNEQFF.